One and the same sample provided the 15 T cell receptor beta chains below, sequenced in a study of blood T cell repertoires in COVID-19. The data were produced by immunoSEQ multiplex PCR, yet TCRdb's version contains in-frame clones alone and is incomplete. The repertoire holds approximately 200,000 clones, with 80% to 90% as singletons. The sequenced sample consisted of PBMCs or T cells enriched from blood (not recorded which). The receptor source for this set is a man aged 25-45 years in a cohort exposed to, infected with or recovered from COVID-19 (not recorded which).

The chain joins TRBV6-5 to TRBJ1-2, with TRBD1 matching 7 bases. The ends lost 6 bases at V and 4 bases at J; junction bases unmatched: 8. CDR3 length: 14 amino acids. Looked up from germline, CDR1 is MNHEY and CDR2 is SVGAGI. CDR3 sequence reads: CASRYLQGPYGYTF. For the CDR3, the DNA is TGTGCCAGCAGATATTTACAGGGGCCCTATGGCTACACCTTC.

The chain recombines TRBV28 with TRBJ1-1; no firm D call. Germline CDR1 MDHEN, CDR2 SYDVKM. V gave up 7 bases and J gave up 0 bases, with 12 bases separating them. The CDR3 has 14 amino acids. CDR3: CASNNHRVNTEAFF. DNA of the CDR3: TGTGCCAGCAATAACCACCGAGTGAACACTGAAGCTTTCTTT.

The CDR3: CASSADRGSYGYTF. CDR3 nucleotides: TGTGCCAGCAGCGCGGACAGAGGGAGCTATGGCTACACCTTC. The V and J genes are TRBV7-6 and TRBJ1-2; possibly TRBD1 for D (6 bases). V lost 5 bases to trimming and J lost 4 bases, with 14 bases between them. In germline, CDR1 is SGHVS, CDR2 FNYEAQ. The CDR3 spans 14 residues.

The chain uses TRBV7-3 and TRBJ2-1, with 7 bases matching TRBD1. From germline, CDR1 is SGHTA and CDR2 FQGTGA. The V and J ends lost 5 bases and 6 bases, in that order; junction bases with no gene match: 7. The CDR3 consists of 14 residues. The CDR3: CASSPTRTGNEQFF. CDR3 sequence (DNA): TGTGCCAGCAGCCCCACCCGGACAGGCAATGAGCAGTTCTTC. The whole variable domain, filled in from reference TRBV7-3 and TRBJ2-1, reads GAGVSQTPSNKVTEKGKYVELRCDPISGHTALYWYRQSLGQGPEFLIYFQGTGAADDSGLPNDRFFAVRPEGSVSTLKIQRTERGDSAVYLCASSPTRTGNEQFFGPGTRLTVL.

This chain uses TRBV3-1 (or the pseudogene TRBV3-2) with TRBJ2-7, with D perhaps matching TRBD2 (6 bases). This CDR3 has 14 amino acids. Trimming left V 3 bases short and J 6 bases short, with 15 bases between. CDR1 is LGHDT, CDR2 YNNKEL, per germline (reference sequence). Written as DNA, the CDR3 is TGTGCCAGCAGCCAGGCCCGACTAGTGGCCGAGCAGTACTTC. Its translation is CASSQARLVAEQYF.

The chain links TRBV19 to TRBJ2-1; D is possibly TRBD1 (6 bases). The CDR3 extends over 13 amino acids. Germline CDR1 and CDR2: LNHDA and SQIVND (reference sequence). Trimming removed 6 bases from V and 7 bases from J, with 13 bases in between. The CDR3 DNA follows: TGTGCCAGTAGCGACCTAGGGGGAAATGAGCAGTTCTTC. Encoded protein: CASSDLGGNEQFF.

Comments on this clone: The junction and the germline gene differ at one end; a read error may be behind it. The chain combines TRBV7-8 with TRBJ1-5, with D possibly matching TRBD1 (6 bases). CDR1 is SGHVS and CDR2 is FQNEAQ in the germline V gene. This CDR3 spans 16 amino acids. This CDR3 reads CASSLGGGLSNQPQHF. In nucleotides, the CDR3 is TGTGCCAGCAGTTTAGGGGGAGGTCTTAGCAATCAGCCCCAGCATTTT.

The V gene is TRBV6-5, the J gene TRBJ1-4, with D hard to call. Trimming cost V 6 bases and J 3 bases, with 8 bases left between them. CDR1 and CDR2 (germline): MNHEY, SVGAGI. CDR3 length: 13 residues. The CDR3 DNA reads TGTGCCAGCAGGGGCGTAGCTAATGAAAAACTGTTTTTT. Translation: CASRGVANEKLFF.

V usage is TRBV19 and J usage is TRBJ2-7; TRBD1 matches 8 bases. The length of the CDR3 is 13 residues. Germline V gene data show CDR1 as LNHDA and CDR2 as SQIVND (reference sequence). The V segment lost 4 bases and the J segment 7 bases; nucleotides outside the gene matches: 6. The CDR3 sequence is CASSKDRVGEQYF. The CDR3 nucleotides read TGTGCCAGTAGTAAGGACAGGGTAGGTGAGCAGTACTTC. Using reference TRBV19 and TRBJ2-7 for the parts outside the CDR3, the full variable domain is DGGITQSPKYLFRKEGQNVTLSCEQNLNHDAMYWYRQDPGQGLRLIYYSQIVNDFQKGDIAEGYSVSREKKESFPLTVTSAQKNPTAFYLCASSKDRVGEQYFGPGTRLTVT.

The V and J genes are TRBV2 and TRBJ1-5; 8 positions agree with TRBD1. This CDR3 comprises 15 residues. CDR1 SNHLY and CDR2 FYNNEI come from the germline V gene. The junction had 9 bases not matched to a gene; V was cut back by 6 bases and J by 5 bases. CDR3 amino acids: CASSAGQGVHQPQHF. The CDR3 region has the DNA TGTGCCAGCAGCGCAGGACAGGGTGTTCATCAGCCCCAGCATTTT.

This clone was found a few times. This chain's CDR3 is CASSFLGSYYTF. CDR3 coding DNA: TGTGCCAGCAGCTTCCTCGGTAGTTACTACACCTTC. The chain couples TRBV5-6 to TRBJ1-2; D gene uncertain. V was trimmed by 2 bases and J by 10 bases, leaving 12 bases between them. The CDR3 contains 12 residues. Germline-derived CDR1 and CDR2 are SGHDT and YYEEEE.

V gene TRBV28 combines with J gene TRBJ1-2, with 8 positions matching TRBD1. This CDR3 is built from 13 residues. The germline V gene encodes CDR1 MDHEN and CDR2 SYDVKM. V trimming: 5 bases; J trimming: 4 bases; junction bases outside the gene matches: 3. CDR3 protein: CASSPDRVYGYTF. Written as DNA, the CDR3 is TGTGCCAGCAGTCCGGACAGGGTCTATGGCTACACCTTC.

The sample holds one count of this clone. V and J are TRBV9 and TRBJ2-2, with D unresolved. Germline lookup yields CDR1 SGDLS and CDR2 YYNGEE. The CDR3 has 14 amino acids. V lost 0 bases, J lost 5 bases, and 8 bases lay in between. The CDR3 here is CASSVEPKTGELFF. In DNA form, the CDR3 reads TGTGCCAGCAGCGTAGAACCTAAAACCGGGGAGCTGTTTTTT.

V usage is TRBV7-8 and J usage is TRBJ2-7; D unclear. There are 17 residues in the CDR3. CDR1 is SGHVS and CDR2 is FQNEAQ in the germline V gene. V was clipped by 1 base and J by 2 bases, with 18 bases between them. CDR3 nucleotides: TGTGCCAGCAGCTTAGGAGGCTCTATCGCACTAACCTACGAGCAGTACTTC. Its protein product is CASSLGGSIALTYEQYF.

The chain links TRBV19 to TRBJ2-3; 7 bases align to TRBD1. V gave up 4 bases and J gave up 2 bases; unmatched junction bases: 9. Germline V gene sequence: CDR1 LNHDA, CDR2 SQIVND (reference sequence). The length of the CDR3 is 16 residues. The CDR3 nucleotides read TGTGCCAGTAGTACATACCGAGACAGGGCCACAGATACGCAGTATTTT. It is translated as CASSTYRDRATDTQYF.